This entry is about one T cell receptor beta chain. Its antigen is not known. Germline is not matched at one junction end, which may reflect a read error. CDR1 KGHSH and CDR2 LQKENI come from the germline V gene. The CDR3 is 15 residues long. These data originate in a study of blood T cells in healthy people across ages. Findings and caveats of the study: Diversity was estimated from one million T cells, and these estimates were considered underestimates.

Healthy individuals of Caucasian origin from Russia, aged 6 to 90, served as donors. Together with a sample-barcoded 5' primer, a J-beta primer mix was included in a second PCR lasting about 6 to 12 cycles. TCRdb reprocessed the 5' RACE reads via MiXCR and lists one record per CDR3 protein. This table holds over 300,000 distinct CDR3 sequences, 52% found once. The V gene is TRBV18, the J gene TRBJ2-5; 8 bases line up with TRBD1. The J call may be incorrect, as the DNA end agrees better with TRBJ2-7. The sample taken for sequencing was blood. The receptor comes from a man in his sixties in good health. CDR3: CASSPAGQGLGEQYF. In DNA, the CDR3 is TGTGCTAGCTCACCGGCAGGACAGGGTTTAGGCGAGCAGTACTTC.